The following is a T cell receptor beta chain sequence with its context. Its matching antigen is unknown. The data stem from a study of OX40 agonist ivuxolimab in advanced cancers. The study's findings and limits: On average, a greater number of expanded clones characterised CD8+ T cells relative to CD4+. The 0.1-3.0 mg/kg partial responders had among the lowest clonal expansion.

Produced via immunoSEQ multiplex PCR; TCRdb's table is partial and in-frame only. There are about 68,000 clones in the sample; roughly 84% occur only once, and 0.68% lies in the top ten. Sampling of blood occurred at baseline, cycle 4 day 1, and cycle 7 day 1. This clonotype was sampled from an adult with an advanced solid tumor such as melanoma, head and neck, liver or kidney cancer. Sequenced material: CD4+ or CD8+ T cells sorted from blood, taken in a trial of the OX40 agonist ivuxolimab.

Written as DNA, the CDR3 is TGTGCCAGCACGGGACAGGGGGCAGAGACCCAGTACTTC. Encoded protein: CASTGQGAETQYF. This chain joins TRBV14 and TRBJ2-5; 12 bases fit TRBD1. After removal of 7 bases from V and 4 bases from J, the junction contained 1 base not matched to a gene. Germline CDR1 reads SGHDN; CDR2 reads FVKESK. The CDR3 length is 13 residues.